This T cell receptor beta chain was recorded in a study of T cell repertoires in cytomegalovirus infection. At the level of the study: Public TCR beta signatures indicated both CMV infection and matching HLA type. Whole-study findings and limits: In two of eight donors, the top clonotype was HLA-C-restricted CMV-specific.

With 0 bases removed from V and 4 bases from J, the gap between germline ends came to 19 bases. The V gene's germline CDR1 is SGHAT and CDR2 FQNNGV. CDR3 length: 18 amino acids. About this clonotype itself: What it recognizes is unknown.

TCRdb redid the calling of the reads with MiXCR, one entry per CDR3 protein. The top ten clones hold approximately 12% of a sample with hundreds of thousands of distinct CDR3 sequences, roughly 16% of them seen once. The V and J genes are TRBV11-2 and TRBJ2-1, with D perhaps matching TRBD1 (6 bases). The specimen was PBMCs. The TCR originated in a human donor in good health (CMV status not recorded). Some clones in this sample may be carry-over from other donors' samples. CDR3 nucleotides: TGTGCCAGCAGCTTAGATCGACCCGGGACATCCACTTACAATGAGCAGTTCTTC. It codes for CASSLDRPGTSTYNEQFF.